This is a list of T cell receptor beta chains from one sample in a study of OX40 agonist ivuxolimab in advanced cancers. Clones were sequenced by immunoSEQ multiplex PCR, and TCRdb holds only the in-frame ones, with some missing. The sample records more than 55,000 clones, about four fifths being singletons. Sample: CD4+ or CD8+ T cells sorted from blood, taken in a trial of the OX40 agonist ivuxolimab. Receptors originate from an adult with an advanced solid tumor such as melanoma, head and neck, liver or kidney cancer. The CDR3 runs from the conserved cysteine through the conserved F or W. D genes are given only for firm matches. Part of the rows lack a size; the others show once, few, many or a class for expanded clones.

V gene: TRBV6-6
J gene: TRBJ1-1
D gene: NA
clone size: NA
CDR3 DNA: TGTGCCAGCAGCCTCCCAGGGGAAACTGAAGCTTTCTTT
CDR3 protein: CASSLPGETEAFF

V gene: TRBV7-8
J gene: TRBJ2-7
D gene: TRBD1
clone size: NA
CDR3 DNA: TGTGCCAGCAGCTTAGACGGACAGGGCTCCTACGAGCAGTACTTC
CDR3 protein: CASSLDGQGSYEQYF

V gene: TRBV6-1
J gene: TRBJ1-4
D gene: NA
clone size: NA
CDR3 DNA: TGTGCCAGCAGTGAAATGGGGAGCAGTGAAAAACTGTTTTTT
CDR3 protein: CASSEMGSSEKLFF

V gene: TRBV19
J gene: TRBJ2-5
D gene: TRBD2
clone size: NA
CDR3 DNA: TGTGCCAGTAAGGGACTAGCGGCAGAGACCCAGTACTTC
CDR3 protein: CASKGLAAETQYF

V gene: TRBV5-5
J gene: TRBJ1-6
D gene: TRBD1
clone size: NA
CDR3 DNA: TGTGCCAGCAGAGCGCAGGGGGCCGGCTATAATTCACCCCTCCACTTT
CDR3 protein: CASRAQGAGYNSPLHF

V gene: TRBV5-4
J gene: TRBJ2-2
D gene: TRBD1
clone size: NA
CDR3 DNA: TGTGCCAGCAGTCGAGCCGGGACAGGGAGTACCGGGGAGCTGTTTTTT
CDR3 protein: CASSRAGTGSTGELFF

V gene: TRBV10-1
J gene: TRBJ2-2
D gene: NA
clone size: NA
CDR3 DNA: TGCGCCAGCAGTCCTTCGAACACCGGGGAGCTGTTTTTT
CDR3 protein: CASSPSNTGELFF

V gene: TRBV18
J gene: TRBJ1-4
D gene: TRBD1
clone size: once
CDR3 DNA: TGTGCCAGCTCACCAGACAGGGGGAATGAAAAACTGTTTTTT
CDR3 protein: CASSPDRGNEKLFF

V gene: TRBV5-1
J gene: TRBJ1-1
D gene: NA
clone size: NA
CDR3 DNA: TGCGCCAGCAGCCTTTACGGAGGGGCGAACACTGAAGCTTTCTTT
CDR3 protein: CASSLYGGANTEAFF

V gene: TRBV2
J gene: TRBJ2-5
D gene: TRBD1
clone size: NA
CDR3 DNA: TGTGCCAGCAGTCTACGGACAGGGGTACAAGAGACCCAGTACTTC
CDR3 protein: CASSLRTGVQETQYF

V gene: TRBV7-4
J gene: TRBJ2-7
D gene: TRBD1
clone size: NA
CDR3 DNA: TGTGCCAGCAGCCCTATCCGGGACAGGGGGTTTGTGGCCTACTTC
CDR3 protein: CASSPIRDRGFVAYF

V gene: TRBV11-2
J gene: TRBJ2-2
D gene: TRBD2
clone size: NA
CDR3 DNA: TGTGCCAGCAGCCTCGGGAGGTCCGGGGAGCTGTTTTTT
CDR3 protein: CASSLGRSGELFF

V gene: TRBV30
J gene: TRBJ2-3
D gene: TRBD2
clone size: once
CDR3 DNA: TGTGCCTGGAATACGGGAGGGTCTAATACGCAGTATTTT
CDR3 protein: CAWNTGGSNTQYF

V gene: TRBV9
J gene: TRBJ2-3
D gene: NA
clone size: NA
CDR3 DNA: TGTGCCAGCAGCGCCTACTCCCAGGCAGATACGCAGTATTTT
CDR3 protein: CASSAYSQADTQYF

V gene: TRBV2
J gene: TRBJ1-5
D gene: NA
clone size: NA
CDR3 DNA: TGTGCCAGCAAGCGCCAGGGAAATCAGCCCCAGCATTTT
CDR3 protein: CASKRQGNQPQHF

V gene: TRBV11-1
J gene: TRBJ2-2
D gene: TRBD1
clone size: NA
CDR3 DNA: TGTGCCAGCAGCCCCGGGACAGGGTACACCGGGGAGCTGTTTTTT
CDR3 protein: CASSPGTGYTGELFF

V gene: TRBV29-1
J gene: TRBJ2-2
D gene: NA
clone size: once
CDR3 DNA: TGCAGCGCTGGAGGAGAAGGAGGGAGGTACACCGGGGAGCTGTTTTTT
CDR3 protein: CSAGGEGGRYTGELFF